One sample yielded the 10 T cell receptor beta chains listed below, sequenced in a study of CD8+ T cells in alopecia areata. Sequencing templates came from extracted RNA that was reverse transcribed into cDNA. Clones were read by immunoSEQ multiplex PCR, and TCRdb kept only the in-frame ones, dropping some. Altogether over 250,000 clones were found in the sample, and no singletons occur. Combined cutaneous lymph node cells underwent sorting by CD4, CD8alpha, NKG2D, NKG2ACE and additional markers. Sequencing was done on a sample of CD4+ T cells sorted from a lymph node. The receptors come from a C3H/HeJ mouse with alopecia areata. Strain haplotype (MHC): H2-k.

Points on this clone: Gene names are mouse gene names. This CDR3 reads CASTQGFAETLYF. CDR3 DNA (partial): TGTGCTAGCACACAGGGTTTTGCAGAA. The chain carries TRBV17 and TRBJ2-3, with a weak D call TRBD1 (6 bases). The missing CDR3 end, 4 residues past where the read stops, is filled in from the germline J gene. The CDR3 runs to 13 residues. CDR1 is MNHDT, CDR2 YYDKIL, per germline. Trimming took off 7 bases at V and 2 bases at J, with 10 bases between the two ends.

Details on this clone: Gene labels here are mouse ones. The read gets to within 4 residues of the CDR3 end, and the germline J gene fills in the rest. This specimen includes other DNA sequences encoding the same CDR3. The genes are TRBV19 and TRBJ2-3; TRBD2 matches 12 bases. The CDR3 is 15 amino acids. V shed 5 bases and J 3 bases; nucleotides not matched to a gene: 4. Germline V gene sequence: CDR1 FNHDT, CDR2 SITEND (reference sequence). The DNA read from the CDR3 is TGTGCCAGCAGCCCAGACTGGGGGGGCGCAGAA. This encodes CASSPDWGGAE. In full, the CDR3 is CASSPDWGGAETLYF.

This clone was seen only a few times. The gene names here belong to mouse. The sequenced fragment ends 4 residues before the CDR3 boundary, so the rest is inferred from the germline J gene. The chain combines TRBV5 with TRBJ2-2, with 7 bases identical to TRBD2. Germline lookup yields CDR1 LGHNA and CDR2 YNLKQL (reference sequence). There are 17 residues in the CDR3. V trimming: 3 bases; J trimming: 0 bases; junction bases outside the gene matches: 7. CDR3 DNA, as far as it was read: TGTGCCAGCAGCCATCCCTCTGGGGGTGCAAACACCGGG. It translates to CASSHPSGGANTG. The full CDR3 protein is CASSHPSGGANTGQLYF.

This clone turned up a few times. The gene names here belong to mouse. The missing CDR3 end, 4 residues past where the read stops, is filled in from the germline J gene. The chain combines TRBV19 with TRBJ2-2; 7 bases agree with TRBD1. The CDR3 consists of 14 residues. J lost 4 bases, V lost 3 bases, and 3 bases had no gene match. Per germline, CDR1 FNHDT and CDR2 SITEND (reference sequence). The CDR3 protein is CASSKQGTTGQLYF. The DNA read from the CDR3 is TGTGCCAGCAGTAAACAGGGGACCACCGGG.

The table lists this clone with a few counts. Gene names and germline match the mouse. The read is 4 residues too short to cover the CDR3 end, so that end is filled in from the germline J gene. This chain joins TRBV1 and TRBJ1-1, with D possibly matching TRBD1 (6 bases). This CDR3 is 15 amino acids long. The germline V gene encodes CDR1 NSQYPW and CDR2 LRSPGD (reference sequence). Trimming removed 3 bases from V and 0 bases from J, with 11 bases in between. CDR3 protein: CTCSATGTTNTEVFF. Partial CDR3 DNA: TGCACCTGCAGTGCCACCGGGACAACAAACACA. The variable domain in full, completed from reference TRBV1 and TRBJ1-1, reads VTLLEQNPRWRLVPRGQAVNLRCILKNSQYPWMSWYQQDLQKQLQWLFTLRSPGDKEVKSLPGADYLATRVTDTELRLQVANMSQGRTLYCTCSATGTTNTEVFFGKGTRLTVV.

The sample holds a few counts of this clone. The gene names given are mouse names. The read halts 4 residues ahead of the CDR3 end, with the missing end drawn from the germline J gene. The chain carries TRBV13-3 and TRBJ2-2; 8 bases fit TRBD1. This CDR3 is 16 amino acids long. J lost 1 base, V lost 5 bases, and 7 bases had no gene match. Germline V CDR1 and CDR2: NNHDY, SYVADS. CDR3 sequence reads: CASRPSDRGNTGQLYF. The sequenced CDR3 bases are TGTGCCAGCAGACCCTCTGACAGGGGAAACACCGGG.

This clone turned up a few times. These gene names are mouse names. The read finishes 4 residues shy of the CDR3 end, and the germline J gene is used to complete it. The chain uses TRBV13-1 and TRBJ2-4; D remains unclear. Germline V gives CDR1 NSHNY, CDR2 SYGAGN. V lost 0 bases and J 0 bases, leaving 5 bases between the germline ends. This CDR3 region has 14 residues. The CDR3 loop reads CASSDARSQNTLYF. The CDR3 DNA, read in part, is TGTGCCAGCAGTGATGCCAGGAGTCAAAAC.

On this clone: Gene names refer to mouse genes. The read stops 4 residues short of the end of the CDR3; the missing end is completed from the germline J gene. This chain joins TRBV1 and TRBJ2-3; the match to TRBD1 covers 10 bases. In germline, CDR1 is NSQYPW, CDR2 LRSPGD (reference sequence). V was clipped by 1 base and J by 0 bases; unmatched bases: 10. The CDR3 runs 19 residues. The CDR3: CTCSAGRDRGKGSAETLYF. The sequenced part of the CDR3 DNA is TGCACCTGCAGTGCAGGCCGGGACAGGGGAAAGGGTAGTGCAGAA.

The table lists this clone with a few counts. Mouse gene names apply. The CDR3 is cut off 4 residues early in the read; its end comes from the germline J gene. The chain couples TRBV31 to TRBJ2-1; TRBD2 aligns across 12 bases. V gave up 1 base and J gave up 3 bases; unmatched junction bases: 7. The CDR3 consists of 17 residues. The germline V gene has CDR1 GKSSPN and CDR2 SITVG. CDR3 DNA (partial): TGTGCCTGGAGTCAGGGGGGGACTGGGGGGTTCTATGCT. This sequence encodes CAWSQGGTGGFYA. The entire CDR3 sequence reads CAWSQGGTGGFYAEQFF.

In this sample, this clone turned up a few times. The germline and genes are mouse ones. The read ends 4 residues shy of where the CDR3 ends; the end is completed using the germline J gene. Additional DNA sequences in this sample encode the identical CDR3. This chain connects TRBV19 to TRBJ2-1, with D unresolved. Trimming pared 7 bases from V and 1 base from J, leaving 6 bases between. The CDR3 totals 12 residues. Germline V gives CDR1 FNHDT, CDR2 SITEND (reference sequence). CDR3 bases read: TGTGCCAGCCGACAAAACTATGCT. Encoded protein: CASRQNYA. The complete CDR3 protein is CASRQNYAEQFF.